The 8 T cell receptor beta chains given below trace back to one sample, sequenced in a study of breast tumors, draining lymph nodes, adjacent tissues (dated by TCRdb to the mid-2010s). Library generation was performed with multiplex PCR. TCRdb shows the sequencer as Illumina HiSeq 2000. The public reads were quality trimmed at Q25 with fastp and then assembled into clones with MiXCR by TCRdb, keeping productive beta chains. Rows merge per CDR3 protein into single entries with the most common DNA and genes. The table for this sample lists around 300,000 distinct CDR3 sequences; about 33% of them were counted only once. In total, the top ten clones hold around 1% of the sample. Lymph node samples were obtained from the axillary draining lymph nodes of breast cancer patients. The sequenced sample was axillary lymph node tissue. The origin of the receptors is a female donor with breast cancer. Some clones in this sample may be carry-over from other donors' samples.

Many counts were recorded for this clonotype. The chain is built from TRBV7-9 and TRBJ2-2; TRBD1 matches at 7 bases. The CDR3 runs 14 residues. The V and J ends lost 5 bases and 6 bases, in that order; junction bases with no gene match: 6. Germline loops: CDR1 SEHNR, CDR2 FQNEAQ (reference sequence). The CDR3 sequence: CASSVTGVAGELFF. The DNA of the CDR3 is TGTGCCAGCAGCGTAACAGGGGTTGCCGGGGAGCTGTTTTTT.

This clonotype was seen a handful of times. A much larger clone differs by one base, so this may be a read error. This rearrangement joins TRBV6-5 to TRBJ1-4; 7 positions agree with TRBD1. The CDR3 contains 14 residues. CDR1 and CDR2 (germline): MNHEY, SVGAGI. The V and J ends lost 5 bases and 6 bases, in that order; junction bases with no gene match: 6. The CDR3 sequence: CASSHAGGDEKLFF. The CDR3 DNA is TGTGCCAGCAGTCACGCAGGGGGGGATGAAAAACTGTTTTTT.

This clonotype was detected only a few times. This chain joins TRBV27 and TRBJ2-5, with TRBD2 as a possible D gene (6 bases). Between the trimmed V and J ends, which lost 5 bases and 2 bases, there was a span of 18 bases. This CDR3 has 16 residues. Germline V lookup: CDR1 MNHEY, CDR2 SMNVEV (reference sequence). The CDR3 sequence: CASSVSRASAQETQYF. The CDR3 coding sequence is TGTGCCAGCAGTGTCTCCAGGGCTAGCGCTCAAGAGACCCAGTACTTC.

This clonotype was recorded at least ten times. J is TRBJ1-5 and V is TRBV6-6; D remains unclear. The CDR3 is made up of 17 amino acids. Trimming cost V 0 bases and J 3 bases, with 15 bases left between them. Per the germline V gene, CDR1 is MNHNY and CDR2 is SVGAGI (reference sequence). CDR3 amino acids: CASSYSMAQRANQPQHF. CDR3 DNA sequence: TGTGCCAGCAGTTACTCGATGGCCCAGAGGGCCAATCAGCCCCAGCATTTT.

This clonotype has a count of ten or more. The chain has TRBV4-2 and TRBJ2-3; TRBD2 matches at 8 bases. The germline gives CDR1 LGHNA, CDR2 YNFKEQ. V lost 4 bases to trimming and J lost 13 bases; unmatched junction nucleotides: 13. This CDR3 contains 14 residues. The CDR3 here is CASSRRREDPRKYF. Here the CDR3 DNA reads TGTGCCAGCAGCCGCCGGCGGGAGGACCCGAGGAAGTATTTT.

Many counts were recorded for this clonotype. The V gene is TRBV2, the J gene TRBJ1-3; D not resolved. Looked up from germline, CDR1 is SNHLY and CDR2 is FYNNEI. The CDR3 totals 14 residues. Trimming cost V 1 base and J 0 bases, with 4 bases left between them. The CDR3 nucleotides are TGTGCCAGCAGTGAAGGGAGCTCTGGAAACACCATATATTTT. Its translation: CASSEGSSGNTIYF.

Comment on this clonotype: A single base separates this from a much larger clone, so it may be a read error. The V and J genes are TRBV5-6 and TRBJ1-2, with D maybe TRBD1 (6 bases). The germline V gene has CDR1 SGHDT and CDR2 YYEEEE. The CDR3 length is 16 residues. The CDR3 here is CASSLETGIVGYGHTF. CDR3 sequence (DNA): TGTGCCAGCAGCTTGGAAACAGGGATTGTAGGCTATGGCCACACCTTC.

This clonotype was seen a handful of times. This chain links TRBV12-3 or TRBV12-4 with TRBJ2-1; D is perhaps TRBD2 (6 bases). V lost 2 bases to trimming and J lost 3 bases, with 11 bases between them. The CDR3 runs to 15 residues. CDR3 nucleotide sequence: TGTGCCAGCAGTTTACGTCGGGGGATCTACAATGAGCAGTTCTTC. It specifies CASSLRRGIYNEQFF.